This TCR beta chain appears in the sequencing data of a study of blood T cell repertoires in COVID-19. The overall study: COVID-19 samples collected from the United States, Italy and Spain covered acute and convalescent phases. T cells, B-cell-depleted T cells, or PBMCs supplied cDNA or gDNA.

The V end was cut by 5 bases, the J end by 3 bases, with 11 bases between. The CDR3 length is 14 residues. Per germline, CDR1 SGHAT and CDR2 FQNNGV. As processed by the authors: Nucleated cell counts were estimated from reference gene primer amplification. Sequencing used immunoSEQ multiplex PCR; TCRdb keeps in-frame clones, though not all of them. V, J and clone size derive from that table, while D and trimming were established from the DNA sequence. The table lists some 150,000 clones, about 90% of them singletons. The chain joins TRBV11-2 to TRBJ1-3; D is possibly TRBD1 (6 bases). This sequence was found in a human donor with acute COVID-19. The donor label of this sample is uncertain. Sequenced: PBMCs or T cells enriched from blood (not recorded which). The DNA of the CDR3 is TGTGCCAGCAGCCGGGGGGCTCGTGGAAACACCATATATTTT. Protein product: CASSRGARGNTIYF.